The rows below give T cell receptor beta chains drawn from one sample of a study of CD8+ T cells in alopecia areata. Produced via immunoSEQ multiplex PCR; TCRdb's table is partial and in-frame only. The table includes over 150,000 clones, around 63% detected once. This specimen was CD4+ T cells sorted from blood, taken at week 0. Source of these receptors: a human donor with alopecia areata. The CDR3 runs from the conserved cysteine through the conserved F or W. Each record gives: J gene, V gene, D gene, clone size, CDR3 DNA, CDR3 protein. A D gene is named only where the DNA matches it firmly. Clone size is not always given. Where it is, it says once, few, many or a class for expanded clones.

TRBJ2-7,TRBV25-1,.,few,TGTGCCAGCAGTGAATACAGAGAGCAGTACTTC,CASSEYREQYF
TRBJ1-5,TRBV25-1,.,.,TGTGCCAGCAGTGTCGGTACTCAGCCCCAGCATTTT,CASSVGTQPQHF
TRBJ2-5,TRBV11-1,.,.,TGTGCCAGCAGCCCTTCGGTTCTAGAGACCCAGTACTTC,CASSPSVLETQYF
TRBJ2-7,TRBV4-1,TRBD1,.,TGCGCCAGCAGCAAACCGGGACAGGGTGGCCACGAGCAGTACTTC,CASSKPGQGGHEQYF
TRBJ2-1,TRBV6-5,.,.,TGTGCCAGCAGTTACTCCAACAATGAGCAGTTCTTC,CASSYSNNEQFF
TRBJ1-2,TRBV29-1,.,few,TGCAGCGCCCAGGGCGACTATGGCTACACCTTC,CSAQGDYGYTF
TRBJ2-6,TRBV10-3,.,.,TGTGCCATCAGTTCCGTCGCGGGGTTAGCTTTGTCCGGGGCCAACGTCCTGACTTTC,CAISSVAGLALSGANVLTF
TRBJ2-1,TRBV29-1,.,.,TGCAGCGTTGAAGGAGAATCGGCACCTGAGCAGTTCTTC,CSVEGESAPEQFF
TRBJ1-1,TRBV30,.,.,TGTGCCTGGGAGACCCGAACTGAAGCTTTCTTT,CAWETRTEAFF
TRBJ1-2,TRBV29-1,.,.,TGCAGCGTTGAAGATATTGGCCATGGCTACACCTTC,CSVEDIGHGYTF
TRBJ2-5,TRBV29-1,TRBD2,few,TGCAGCGTTTTGAGTAGACTAGCGGGGGAGACCCAGTACTTC,CSVLSRLAGETQYF
TRBJ1-6,TRBV29-1,.,.,TGCAGCGTTATAACCGACAGCCCCAATTCACCCCTCCACTTT,CSVITDSPNSPLHF
TRBJ2-4,TRBV6-6,.,.,TGTGCCACTTACTCCCGGCTAAACATTCAGTACTTC,CATYSRLNIQYF
TRBJ2-7,TRBV27,.,.,TGTGCCAGCAGGGGATCGGGGACCCCCCACGAGCAGTACTTC,CASRGSGTPHEQYF